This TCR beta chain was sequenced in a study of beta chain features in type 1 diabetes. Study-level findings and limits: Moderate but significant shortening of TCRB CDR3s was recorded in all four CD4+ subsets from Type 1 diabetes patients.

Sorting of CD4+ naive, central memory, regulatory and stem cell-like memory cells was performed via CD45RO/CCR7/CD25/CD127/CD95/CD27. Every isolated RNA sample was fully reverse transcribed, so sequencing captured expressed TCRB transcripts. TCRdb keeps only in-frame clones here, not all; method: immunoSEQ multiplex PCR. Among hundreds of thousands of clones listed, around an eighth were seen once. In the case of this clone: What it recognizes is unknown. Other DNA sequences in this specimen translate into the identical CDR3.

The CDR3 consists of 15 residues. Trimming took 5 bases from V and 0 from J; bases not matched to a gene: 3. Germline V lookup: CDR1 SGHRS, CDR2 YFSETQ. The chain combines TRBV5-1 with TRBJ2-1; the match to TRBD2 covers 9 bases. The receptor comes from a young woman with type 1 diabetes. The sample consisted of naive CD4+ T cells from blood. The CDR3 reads CASRLAGSSYNEQFF. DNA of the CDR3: TGCGCCAGCAGACTAGCGGGCAGCTCCTACAATGAGCAGTTCTTC.